A selection of T cell receptor beta chains follows, all from one sample in a study of long-term antiretroviral therapy in people with HIV. Sequencing was performed with immunoSEQ multiplex PCR; in TCRdb, only in-frame clones are kept and a portion is missing. This repertoire shows 26,000 or so clones, around four fifths found once; its top ten account for approximately 5.5%. Here the sequenced sample was unsorted PBMCs, taken 3 years after starting antiretroviral therapy. The receptors were gathered from a man between 18 and 35 years old with HIV. Both conserved end residues are part of each CDR3. The order of the fields is clone size, J gene, V gene, D gene, CDR3 protein, CDR3 DNA. The D gene is left open where the match is weak. Expanded clones are given a class, and other clones once, few, many or no size at all.

- | TRBJ2-3 | TRBV2 | TRBD1 | CASSETPGQRWTDTQYF | TGTGCCAGCAGTGAAACACCGGGACAGCGATGGACAGATACGCAGTATTTT
- | TRBJ2-3 | TRBV28 | - | CASSQTWSTQYF | TGTGCCAGCAGCCAAACGTGGAGTACGCAGTATTTT
- | TRBJ1-4 | TRBV6-1 | - | CASSQTGSREKLFF | TGTGCCAGCAGTCAGACAGGCAGTCGGGAAAAACTGTTTTTT
- | TRBJ1-2 | TRBV2 | TRBD1 | CATRQGEGSYGYTF | TGTGCCACCAGACAGGGAGAGGGCAGCTATGGCTACACCTTC
- | TRBJ2-3 | TRBV11-2 | TRBD2 | CASRDRSGGRTDTQYF | TGTGCCAGCAGGGATCGTAGCGGGGGCCGCACAGATACGCAGTATTTT
once | TRBJ1-1 | TRBV5-6 | - | CASSRLDFAEAFF | TGTGCCAGCAGCCGGCTCGACTTTGCTGAAGCTTTCTTT
- | TRBJ1-1 | TRBV29-1 | - | CSFGVGALNTEAFF | TGCAGCTTTGGGGTCGGGGCTTTAAACACTGAAGCTTTCTTT
- | TRBJ1-2 | TRBV10-3 | - | CAISGGREEHGYTF | TGTGCCATCAGTGGAGGAAGGGAAGAACATGGCTACACCTTC
- | TRBJ2-5 | TRBV7-9 | TRBD1 | CASSSRGPETQYF | TGTGCCAGCAGCTCAAGGGGGCCAGAGACCCAGTACTTC
- | TRBJ1-5 | TRBV5-5 | - | CASSLILSNQPQHF | TGTGCCAGCAGCTTGATCCTTAGCAATCAGCCCCAGCATTTT
- | TRBJ2-5 | TRBV9 | - | CASSVGGGQETQYF | TGTGCCAGCAGCGTTGGGGGCGGTCAAGAGACCCAGTACTTC
- | TRBJ2-2 | TRBV13 | - | CASSSIQGYGGELFF | TGTGCCAGCAGCTCGATCCAGGGGTATGGCGGGGAGCTGTTTTTT
- | TRBJ1-5 | TRBV2 | - | CASSDGQRPNQPQHF | TGTGCCAGCAGTGACGGACAGCGCCCCAATCAGCCCCAGCATTTT
- | TRBJ2-1 | TRBV28 | - | CASSSARHEQFF | TGTGCCAGCAGTTCGGCTCGGCATGAGCAGTTCTTC
- | TRBJ2-7 | TRBV5-1 | - | CASSLRPAGGLGEQYF | TGCGCCAGCAGCTTGAGGCCCGCTGGGGGTCTGGGGGAGCAGTACTTC
- | TRBJ2-7 | TRBV5-1 | - | CASTPDGSSYEQYF | TGCGCCAGCACCCCAGACGGCAGCTCCTACGAGCAGTACTTC
- | TRBJ1-5 | TRBV18 | - | CASSLRTSSNQPQHF | TGTGCCAGCTCACTCCGGACGAGTAGCAATCAGCCCCAGCATTTT
- | TRBJ1-5 | TRBV30 | - | CAYQRQENQPQHF | TGTGCCTACCAAAGACAGGAGAATCAGCCCCAGCATTTT
- | TRBJ2-3 | TRBV6-5 | - | CASSYKPMGTDTQYF | TGTGCCAGCAGTTACAAACCCATGGGCACAGATACGCAGTATTTT
- | TRBJ2-4 | TRBV27 | TRBD1 | CASSIGTGGTKNIQYF | TGTGCCAGCAGTATTGGGACAGGGGGGACCAAAAACATTCAGTACTTC
few | TRBJ2-5 | TRBV19 | - | CASSIAGLRETQYF | TGTGCCAGTAGTATCGCGGGTCTACGAGAGACCCAGTACTTC
- | TRBJ1-2 | TRBV6-1 | TRBD1 | CASSGTPLGWDRDGYTF | TGTGCCAGCAGTGGAACCCCGCTTGGATGGGACAGGGATGGCTACACCTTC
- | TRBJ2-3 | TRBV5-8 | TRBD1 | CASSLGTGGSSDTQYF | TGTGCCAGCAGCTTGGGGACAGGGGGTAGCTCAGATACGCAGTATTTT
once | TRBJ2-6 | TRBV5-1 | TRBD1 | CASSFGGTGSSGANVLTF | TGCGCCAGCAGCTTTGGCGGGACAGGTTCCTCTGGGGCCAACGTCCTGACTTTC
- | TRBJ1-5 | TRBV15 | - | CATSRASGDQPQHF | TGTGCCACCAGCAGGGCCTCCGGGGATCAGCCCCAGCATTTT
once | TRBJ2-7 | TRBV5-4 | - | CASSTRDRPYEQYF | TGTGCCAGCAGCACCCGGGACCGACCCTACGAGCAGTACTTC
- | TRBJ2-5 | TRBV28 | - | CASSLGRLETQYF | TGTGCCAGCAGTTTGGGCAGGTTAGAGACCCAGTACTTC
- | TRBJ2-2 | TRBV18 | - | CASSPRELAGELFF | TGTGCCAGCTCACCACGGGAATTGGCCGGGGAGCTGTTTTTT
- | TRBJ2-7 | TRBV9 | - | CASSPGQGRVQYF | TGTGCCAGCAGCCCGGGCCAGGGGAGAGTGCAGTACTTC
- | TRBJ2-5 | TRBV29-1 | - | CSAGGGAETQYF | TGCAGCGCGGGTGGGGGAGCAGAGACCCAGTACTTC
once | TRBJ1-6 | TRBV30 | TRBD1 | CAWRQGSYNSPLHF | TGTGCCTGGCGACAGGGGTCCTATAATTCACCCCTCCACTTT
- | TRBJ2-4 | TRBV4-2 | TRBD1 | CASSQEWAGRDRVYF | TGTGCCAGCAGCCAAGAATGGGCCGGCAGGGACAGGGTTTACTTC
- | TRBJ2-7 | TRBV25-1 | TRBD2 | CASSSSRTSGGHSYEQYF | TGTGCCAGCAGCTCATCTCGGACTAGCGGGGGGCATTCCTACGAGCAGTACTTC
- | TRBJ1-1 | TRBV10-3 | TRBD1 | CAISELGTDHNEAFF | TGTGCCATCAGTGAGTTAGGGACAGACCATAATGAAGCTTTCTTT
once | TRBJ2-2 | TRBV18 | - | CASSPTNRGGELFF | TGTGCCAGCTCACCGACCAACCGGGGCGGGGAGCTGTTTTTT
few | TRBJ1-4 | TRBV5-6 | - | CASSLWGRDEKLFF | TGTGCCAGCAGCTTGTGGGGTAGGGATGAAAAACTGTTTTTT
- | TRBJ1-1 | TRBV19 | - | CASQGHTEAFF | TGTGCCAGTCAGGGCCACACTGAAGCTTTCTTT
- | TRBJ2-6 | TRBV9 | - | CASSVRPGANVLTF | TGTGCCAGCAGCGTCCGACCTGGGGCCAACGTCCTGACTTTC
- | TRBJ1-5 | TRBV6-5 | TRBD1 | CASSRQGAGDQPQHF | TGTGCCAGCAGCCGACAGGGGGCCGGGGATCAGCCCCAGCATTTT
- | TRBJ2-7 | TRBV9 | TRBD2 | CASSVVPGEGYEQYF | TGTGCCAGCAGCGTAGTCCCGGGGGAGGGGTACGAGCAGTACTTC
- | TRBJ1-2 | TRBV2 | TRBD1 | CASSDGWTGGVYSYTF | TGTGCCAGCAGTGACGGGTGGACAGGGGGTGTCTATAGCTACACCTTC
- | TRBJ1-1 | TRBV5-1 | - | CASSLEIVNTEAFF | TGCGCCAGCAGCTTGGAGATAGTGAACACTGAAGCTTTCTTT